This T cell receptor beta chain was sequenced for a study of regulatory and conventional T cells in RAG deficiency. Study-wide results and limits: Patient subsets had shorter CDR3s; Omenn Treg-Tconv overlap exceeded 90%.

A note on this clone: No antigen is known for it.

The CDR3 covers 12 residues. V was shortened by 7 bases and J by 8 bases, with 15 bases between the two germline ends. Germline V gene data show CDR1 as SQVTM and CDR2 as ANQGSEA. Generated by immunoSEQ multiplex PCR, the TCRdb table keeps only in-frame clones and is missing some. The table records tens of thousands of clones, about 88% of them present only once. The sample also formed part of further work on regulatory T cells. That source reports: The primer mix had 52 TRBV and 13 TRBJ primers.

V gene TRBV29-1 combines with J gene TRBJ2-1; D may be TRBD1 (6 bases). The TCR sequence derives from a human donor in good health. The sample consisted of CD8+ T cells sorted from blood. The CDR3: CSAAVQGYEQFF. The DNA of the CDR3 is TGCAGCGCCGCGGTGCAGGGGTATGAGCAGTTCTTC.